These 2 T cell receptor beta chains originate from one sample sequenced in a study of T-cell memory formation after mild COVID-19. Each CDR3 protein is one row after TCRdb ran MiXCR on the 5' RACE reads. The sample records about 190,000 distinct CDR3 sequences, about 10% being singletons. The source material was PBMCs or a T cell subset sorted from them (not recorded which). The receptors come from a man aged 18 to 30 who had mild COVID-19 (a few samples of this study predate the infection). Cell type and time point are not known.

The CDR3 DNA reads TGTGCCACCAGTGTCAAACTAGCGGGGGGGCCCAGGGAGCAGTTCTTC. It specifies CATSVKLAGGPREQFF. The chain recombines TRBV24-1 with TRBJ2-1; 13 bases line up with TRBD2. This CDR3 region has 16 residues. Trimming removed 5 bases from V and 10 bases from J; junction bases left unmatched: 10. From germline, CDR1 is KGHDR and CDR2 SFDVKD.

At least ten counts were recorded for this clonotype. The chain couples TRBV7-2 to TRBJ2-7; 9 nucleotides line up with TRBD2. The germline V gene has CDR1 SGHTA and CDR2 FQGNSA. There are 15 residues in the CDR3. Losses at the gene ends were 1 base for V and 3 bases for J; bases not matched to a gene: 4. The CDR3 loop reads CASSLERGAIYEQYF. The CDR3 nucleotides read TGTGCCAGCAGCTTAGAGCGGGGGGCGATCTACGAGCAGTACTTC. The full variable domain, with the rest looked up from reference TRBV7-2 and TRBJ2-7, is GAGVSQSPSNKVTEKGKDVELRCDPISGHTALYWYRQSLGQGLEFLIYFQGNSAPDKSGLPSDRFSAERTGGSVSTLTIQRTQQEDSAVYLCASSLERGAIYEQYFGPGTRLTVT.